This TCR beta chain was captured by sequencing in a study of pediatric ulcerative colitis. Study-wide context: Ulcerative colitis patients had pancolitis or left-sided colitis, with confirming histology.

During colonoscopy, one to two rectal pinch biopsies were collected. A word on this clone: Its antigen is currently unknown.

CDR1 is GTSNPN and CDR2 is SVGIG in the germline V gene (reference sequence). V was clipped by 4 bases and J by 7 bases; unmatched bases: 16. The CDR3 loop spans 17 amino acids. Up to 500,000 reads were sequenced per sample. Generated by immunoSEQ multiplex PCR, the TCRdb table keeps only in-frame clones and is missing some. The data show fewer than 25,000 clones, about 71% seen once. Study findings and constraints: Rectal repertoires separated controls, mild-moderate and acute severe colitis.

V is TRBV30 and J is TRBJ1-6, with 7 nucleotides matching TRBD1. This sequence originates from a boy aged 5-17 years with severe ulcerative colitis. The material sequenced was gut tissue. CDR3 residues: CAWNQRKGAIRNSPLHF. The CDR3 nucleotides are TGTGCCTGGAACCAAAGGAAGGGGGCGATAAGGAATTCACCCCTCCACTTT.